A selection of T cell receptor beta chains follows, all from one sample in a study of blood T cell repertoires in COVID-19. Measured with immunoSEQ multiplex PCR; TCRdb has only the in-frame clones, and not every one. The table includes about 180,000 clones, under 90% detected once. Sequences were obtained from peripheral blood. The receptors originated from a person in their 70s with COVID-19, enrolled during active disease. The CDR3 runs from the conserved cysteine through the conserved F or W. A D gene is named only where the DNA matches it firmly. Clone size is shown for a subset of rows, as once, few, many or a class of expanded clone.

J gene	D gene	V gene	clone size	CDR3 protein	CDR3 DNA
TRBJ2-1	TRBD2	TRBV5-1	NA	CASSYGGLAGNEQFF	TGCGCCAGCAGCTACGGGGGACTAGCGGGGAATGAGCAGTTCTTC
TRBJ1-4	NA	TRBV7-9	NA	CASSFGRGTTTNEKLFF	TGTGCCAGCAGCTTTGGTAGGGGGACAACAACTAATGAAAAACTGTTTTTT
TRBJ2-2	TRBD1	TRBV2	NA	CASKGTGNTGELFF	TGTGCCAGCAAAGGGACAGGGAACACCGGGGAGCTGTTTTTT
TRBJ2-3	NA	TRBV5-1	NA	CASSLAPGDPDTQYF	TGCGCCAGCAGCTTGGCTCCGGGGGATCCAGATACGCAGTATTTT
TRBJ2-5	NA	TRBV19	NA	CASTPGREYQETQYF	TGTGCCAGTACCCCGGGAAGGGAGTACCAAGAGACCCAGTACTTC
TRBJ2-5	NA	TRBV3-1/TRBV3-2	NA	CASSRNAGGETQYF	TGTGCCAGCAGCCGTAATGCGGGTGGCGAGACCCAGTACTTC
TRBJ1-4	NA	TRBV28	NA	CASSRSDSPNEKLFF	TGTGCCAGCAGTCGAAGCGACAGCCCTAATGAAAAACTGTTTTTT
TRBJ2-3	TRBD2	TRBV7-9	NA	CASSHLISGRRDTQYF	TGTGCCAGCAGCCATCTTATAAGCGGGAGGCGCGATACGCAGTATTTT
TRBJ1-1	NA	TRBV19	NA	CASRVVGGTEAFF	TGTGCCAGTAGGGTGGTAGGCGGCACTGAAGCTTTCTTT
TRBJ1-5	TRBD1	TRBV5-6	NA	CASSLGTGDPVRPQHF	TGTGCCAGCAGCTTGGGGACAGGGGACCCCGTGCGGCCCCAGCATTTT
TRBJ1-4	TRBD1	TRBV27	NA	CASTGTANEKLFF	TGTGCCAGCACCGGGACAGCTAATGAAAAACTGTTTTTT
TRBJ2-1	TRBD2	TRBV6-5	few	CASRPSGSSYNEQFF	TGTGCCAGCAGGCCTAGCGGGAGCTCCTACAATGAGCAGTTCTTC
TRBJ1-3	TRBD1	TRBV18	NA	CASSPAKRAGGADTIYF	TGTGCCAGCTCACCTGCTAAGCGGGCAGGGGGCGCGGACACCATATATTTT
TRBJ2-2	TRBD1	TRBV24-1	NA	CATARDRDGELFF	TGTGCCACCGCTAGAGACAGGGACGGGGAGCTGTTTTTT
TRBJ2-7	NA	TRBV2	few	CASSEVDGSTTYEQYF	TGTGCCAGCAGTGAAGTCGACGGCTCCACTACCTACGAGCAGTACTTC
TRBJ2-3	NA	TRBV5-4	NA	CASTELRAESTDTQYF	TGTGCCAGCACCGAGCTCCGAGCGGAGAGCACAGATACGCAGTATTTT
TRBJ1-2	TRBD1	TRBV29-1	NA	CSVRTGEDNGYTF	TGCAGCGTTAGGACAGGGGAGGACAATGGCTACACCTTC
TRBJ2-3	TRBD1	TRBV6-5	NA	CASSLGQGSGDTQYF	TGTGCCAGCAGTTTGGGACAGGGATCCGGAGATACGCAGTATTTT
TRBJ1-6	NA	TRBV5-5	NA	CASSLYLDSPLHF	TGTGCCAGCAGCTTGTATCTAGATTCACCCCTCCACTTT
TRBJ2-7	TRBD2	TRBV3-1/TRBV3-2	NA	CASSPGTSGSYEQYF	TGTGCCAGCAGCCCCGGGACTAGTGGCTCCTACGAGCAGTACTTC
TRBJ2-3	TRBD2	TRBV4-3	NA	CASSQDWGGDTQYF	TGCGCCAGCAGCCAAGATTGGGGGGGAGATACGCAGTATTTT
TRBJ1-5	NA	TRBV27	NA	CASSLMRVGQPQHF	TGTGCCAGCAGTTTAATGAGGGTCGGGCAGCCCCAGCATTTT
TRBJ2-1	TRBD2	TRBV5-4	NA	CATSGLAGEGGSYNEQFF	TGTGCCACTTCAGGACTAGCGGGAGAAGGGGGCTCCTACAATGAGCAGTTCTTC
TRBJ2-2	NA	TRBV28	NA	CASSTPGVGTGELFF	TGTGCCAGCAGTACGCCCGGGGTTGGCACCGGGGAGCTGTTTTTT
TRBJ2-1	NA	TRBV5-1	NA	CASSHDSYNEQFF	TGCGCCAGCAGCCATGACAGCTACAATGAGCAGTTCTTC
TRBJ2-3	TRBD2	TRBV5-1	NA	CASSPHAGGTDTQYF	TGCGCCAGCAGCCCTCATGCGGGAGGAACAGATACGCAGTATTTT
TRBJ2-4	TRBD2	TRBV19	NA	CASMGTSGDYIQYF	TGTGCCAGTATGGGGACTAGCGGGGATTACATTCAGTACTTC
TRBJ2-7	NA	TRBV2	NA	CASSGDGAREQYF	TGTGCCAGCAGTGGCGATGGGGCGCGTGAGCAGTACTTC
TRBJ2-1	TRBD2	TRBV18	NA	CASSPKTLAGGIEQFF	TGTGCCAGCTCACCAAAAACGCTAGCGGGAGGTATTGAGCAGTTCTTC
TRBJ1-4	NA	TRBV7-2	NA	CASSKAGDVGEKLFF	TGTGCCAGCAGCAAAGCAGGGGATGTAGGCGAAAAACTGTTTTTT
TRBJ1-1	NA	TRBV5-4	NA	CASSLEGLVNTEAFF	TGTGCCAGCAGCTTGGAGGGACTCGTGAACACTGAAGCTTTCTTT
TRBJ1-4	NA	TRBV6-5	NA	CASRKDRKSNEKLFF	TGTGCCAGCAGGAAAGACAGGAAATCTAATGAAAAACTGTTTTTT
TRBJ2-3	TRBD2	TRBV28	NA	CASSLSLAGTGTQYF	TGTGCCAGCAGTTTATCCCTAGCGGGAACTGGGACGCAGTATTTT
TRBJ2-5	NA	TRBV12-3/TRBV12-4	NA	CASSLAEKAQYF	TGTGCCAGCAGTTTAGCGGAGAAAGCCCAGTACTTC
TRBJ2-3	NA	TRBV6-4	few	CASSDFGSGNTDTQYF	TGTGCCAGCAGTGATTTCGGGAGCGGAAACACAGATACGCAGTATTTT
TRBJ2-7	NA	TRBV20-1	NA	CSANLLHEQYF	TGCAGTGCTAACTTGCTTCACGAGCAGTACTTC
TRBJ1-1	NA	TRBV28	NA	CASSLGQIIKAFF	TGTGCCAGCAGTCTCGGACAGATCATTAAAGCTTTCTTT
TRBJ2-3	NA	TRBV19	NA	CASSPVGSASTDTQYF	TGTGCCAGTAGTCCCGTTGGGAGCGCTAGCACAGATACGCAGTATTTT
TRBJ1-5	TRBD1	TRBV19	NA	CASRTTGENQPQHF	TGTGCCAGTCGTACGACAGGGGAGAATCAGCCCCAGCATTTT
TRBJ2-5	TRBD1	TRBV2	NA	CASSRDRSETQYF	TGTGCCAGCAGTAGGGACAGATCGGAGACCCAGTACTTC
TRBJ2-3	TRBD2	TRBV5-4	NA	CASSPRRGDGGRYTDTQYF	TGTGCCAGCAGCCCCCGGCGGGGAGACGGGGGGAGATACACAGATACGCAGTATTTT
TRBJ1-4	NA	TRBV19	NA	CASRTDPYSGEKLFF	TGTGCCAGTAGAACCGACCCCTACTCGGGGGAAAAACTGTTTTTT
TRBJ2-5	NA	TRBV2	NA	CASSRGSGETQYF	TGTGCCAGCAGCCGGGGGTCTGGAGAGACCCAGTACTTC
TRBJ1-3	NA	TRBV7-2	NA	CASSQGSGNTIYF	TGTGCCAGCAGCCAGGGGTCCGGAAACACCATATATTTT
TRBJ2-1	NA	TRBV6-2/TRBV6-3	few	CASSYEGSSYNEQFF	TGTGCCAGCAGTTACGAGGGCTCTTCCTACAATGAGCAGTTCTTC
TRBJ2-7	TRBD2	TRBV7-3	NA	CASSLGGTSVNEQYF	TGTGCCAGCAGCTTGGGAGGGACCTCAGTCAACGAGCAGTACTTC
TRBJ1-2	NA	TRBV20-1	NA	CSASVGALEYGYTF	TGCAGTGCTAGTGTAGGGGCCCTTGAGTATGGCTACACCTTC
TRBJ1-5	NA	TRBV7-6	NA	CASSSGTGGYQPQHF	TGTGCCAGCAGCTCAGGGACCGGGGGTTATCAGCCCCAGCATTTT
TRBJ2-7	TRBD2	TRBV28	NA	CASMVAGGLYEQYF	TGTGCCAGCATGGTAGCGGGGGGGTTGTACGAGCAGTACTTC
TRBJ1-2	NA	TRBV18	NA	CASSPAGNYGYTF	TGTGCCAGCTCACCGGCGGGGAACTATGGCTACACCTTC
TRBJ1-1	NA	TRBV19	NA	CASSDRPTYEAFF	TGTGCCAGTAGTGACAGACCGACATATGAAGCTTTCTTT
TRBJ1-5	TRBD1	TRBV27	once	CASSPGTGGQPQHF	TGTGCCAGCAGTCCCGGGACAGGGGGACAGCCCCAGCATTTT
TRBJ2-7	TRBD1	TRBV5-1	once	CASSLKPGTGVYEQYF	TGCGCCAGCAGCTTGAAGCCCGGGACAGGGGTTTACGAGCAGTACTTC